These 13 T cell receptor beta chains came from one sample sequenced in a study of CD8 T cells in ankylosing spondylitis. TCRdb re-called the 5' RACE reads through MiXCR, storing one row per CDR3 protein. Of tens of thousands of distinct CDR3 sequences in the sample, about a sixth were seen once. Sequenced input: blood. These receptors originate from a male donor with ankylosing spondylitis or in good health (not recorded which).

This clonotype was observed a few times. The chain recombines TRBV29-1 with TRBJ2-1; possible D gene TRBD2, 5 bases. Trimming pared 4 bases from V and 4 bases from J, leaving 11 bases between. The germline V gene encodes CDR1 SQVTM and CDR2 ANQGSEA. This CDR3 has 13 amino acids. The CDR3 sequence: CSVVKRTYNEQFF. The CDR3 DNA is TGCAGCGTTGTCAAGCGGACTTACAATGAGCAGTTCTTC.

This clonotype was detected only a few times. This chain uses TRBV7-2 with TRBJ2-3; 11 nucleotides line up with TRBD2. This CDR3 is built from 15 residues. Losses at the gene ends were 4 bases for V and 1 base for J; bases not matched to a gene: 1. Germline CDR1 is SGHTA and CDR2 is FQGNSA. The CDR3 region has the DNA TGTGCCAGCAGCTCGGGACTAGCGGGCACAGATACGCAGTATTTT. Protein sequence: CASSSGLAGTDTQYF. The full variable domain, rest sourced from reference TRBV7-2 and TRBJ2-3, is GAGVSQSPSNKVTEKGKDVELRCDPISGHTALYWYRQSLGQGLEFLIYFQGNSAPDKSGLPSDRFSAERTGGSVSTLTIQRTQQEDSAVYLCASSSGLAGTDTQYFGPGTRLTVL.

This clonotype was observed at least ten times. The V call is TRBV29-1, the J call TRBJ2-5; unclear D gene. This CDR3 spans 14 amino acids. CDR1 and CDR2 (germline): SQVTM, ANQGSEA. Trimming removed 0 bases from V and 4 bases from J, with 12 bases in between. CDR3 DNA sequence: TGCAGCGTTGAAGAAGGGTTCCGTGGAGAGACCCAGTACTTC. This sequence encodes CSVEEGFRGETQYF.

V usage is TRBV21-1 and J usage is TRBJ2-3. TRBV21-1 is given as a pseudogene. There are 14 residues in the CDR3. The CDR3 loop is CASSKPSSTDTQYF. The DNA of the CDR3 is TGTGCCAGCAGCAAACCCTCTAGCACAGATACGCAGTATTTT.

The chain carries TRBV7-9 and TRBJ1-1; D gene uncertain. Germline V lookup: CDR1 SEHNR, CDR2 FQNEAQ (reference sequence). Between the trimmed V and J ends, which lost 5 bases and 4 bases, there was a span of 5 bases. This CDR3 spans 11 amino acids. The CDR3 DNA reads TGTGCCAGCAGCCCCGGCACTGAAGCTTTCTTT. Its translation: CASSPGTEAFF.

The V call is TRBV7-2, the J call TRBJ2-2; tentative D call: TRBD1 (6 bases). CDR1 is SGHTA, CDR2 FQGNSA, per germline. The CDR3 consists of 15 residues. The V gene lost 5 bases and the J gene lost 5 bases, with 15 bases spanning the gap. CDR3 protein: CASSPYRVGTGELFF. DNA of the CDR3: TGTGCCAGCAGCCCTTACAGGGTCGGAACCGGGGAGCTGTTTTTT. Full variable domain (outside the CDR3, taken from reference TRBV7-2 and TRBJ2-2): GAGVSQSPSNKVTEKGKDVELRCDPISGHTALYWYRQSLGQGLEFLIYFQGNSAPDKSGLPSDRFSAERTGGSVSTLTIQRTQQEDSAVYLCASSPYRVGTGELFFGEGSRLTVL.

For this clonotype: An end of the junction differs from the germline gene, which may be a read error. V is TRBV4-1 and J is TRBJ2-1, with D possibly matching TRBD2 (6 bases). CDR3 length: 15 amino acids. Germline CDR1 and CDR2: MGHRA and YSYEKL. As DNA, the CDR3 is TGCGCCAGCAGCAAAGACGTGGGGGGTACGAATGAGCAGTTCTTC. Translation gives CASSKDVGGTNEQFF.

This clonotype was seen many times. This chain connects TRBV27 to TRBJ2-7; 10 positions match TRBD1. CDR3 length: 16 amino acids. The germline CDR1 and CDR2 sequences are MNHEY and SMNVEV (reference sequence). V lost 6 bases, J lost 6 bases, and 14 bases stayed unmatched. The CDR3 protein is CASSLRSGTGAGEQYF. The CDR3 DNA sequence: TGTGCCAGCAGCCTCAGGTCGGGGACAGGGGCGGGCGAGCAGTACTTC.

At least ten counts were recorded for this clonotype. This sequence joins TRBV11-2 and TRBJ1-2; D may be TRBD1 (5 bases). In germline, CDR1 is SGHAT, CDR2 FQNNGV. Trimming removed 4 bases at V and 8 bases at J, with 17 bases between. The CDR3 is 14 residues long. CDR3 sequence (DNA): TGTGCCAGCAGCTCCATACAGGCAACTATGGGCTACACCTTC. This sequence encodes CASSSIQATMGYTF. Full variable domain (outside the CDR3, taken from reference TRBV11-2 and TRBJ1-2): EAGVAQSPRYKIIEKRQSVAFWCNPISGHATLYWYQQILGQGPKLLIQFQNNGVVDDSQLPKDRFSAERLKGVDSTLKIQPAKLEDSAVYLCASSSIQATMGYTFGSGTRLTVV.

This clonotype was found a few times. The rearrangement links TRBV28 to TRBJ1-4, with unresolved D. Germline V gene sequence: CDR1 MDHEN, CDR2 SYDVKM. The CDR3 loop spans 15 amino acids. The V and J ends lost 2 bases and 0 bases respectively, with 7 bases between them. This chain's CDR3 is CASSLAWATNEKLFF. The CDR3 region has the DNA TGTGCCAGCAGTTTAGCGTGGGCAACTAATGAAAAACTGTTTTTT.

The chain links TRBV20-1 to TRBJ2-4, with TRBD2 matching 7 bases. The ends lost 2 bases at V and 6 bases at J; junction bases unmatched: 13. CDR1 and CDR2 (germline): DFQATT, SNEGSKA (reference sequence). The CDR3 is 16 residues long. The CDR3 bases are TGCAGTGCTAGAAAGGTTGGGGGGGGTTTCTCAAACATTCAGTACTTC. Amino acids: CSARKVGGGFSNIQYF.

This clonotype was seen ten or more times. The chain recombines TRBV10-3 with TRBJ2-5; the D gene could be TRBD1 or TRBD2 (5 bases each). The V and J ends lost 8 bases and 5 bases respectively, with 12 bases between them. Germline-derived CDR1 and CDR2 are ENHRY and SYGVKD. This CDR3 region has 12 residues. The CDR3 loop reads CAISIGAETQYF. CDR3 nucleotides: TGTGCCATCTCCATCGGGGCCGAGACCCAGTACTTC.

The sample holds many counts of this clonotype. The chain links TRBV7-2 to TRBJ2-3, with 8 bases fitting TRBD1. Germline V gene lookup returns CDR1 SGHTA and CDR2 FQGNSA. Unmatched junction bases numbered 9, after V lost 5 bases and J lost 2 bases. The CDR3 loop spans 16 amino acids. The CDR3 is CASSVLRTGPTDTQYF. CDR3 DNA: TGTGCCAGCAGCGTCCTGCGGACAGGGCCCACAGATACGCAGTATTTT.